Sequencing of this T cell receptor beta chain was carried out in a study of cytomegalovirus exposure and HLA in healthy donors. Study overall: A prior study identified 117 million unique TCR beta sequences from around 180 million T cells.

Study-wide results and limits: Overall, about 160 TCR beta chains were annotated as cytomegalovirus-associated.

As concerns this clone: Its cognate antigen is unknown.

13 Jbeta primers and 60 Vbeta primers were used for the PCR. Repertoires were generated with immunoSEQ multiplex PCR, while TCRdb's copy carries only in-frame clones and drops some. The table records about 130,000 clones, over 70% of them present only once. Sequencing was done on a sample of PBMCs. The TCR was taken from a man between 35 and 55 years old in good health and CMV-seropositive.

CDR3 bases: TGTGCCAGCAGCCTACGGGTAGAAGTCGAGCAGTACTTC. Translation gives CASSLRVEVEQYF. The chain has TRBV28 and TRBJ2-7, with no clear D. The V end was cut by 6 bases, the J end by 6 bases, with 15 bases between. The CDR3 totals 13 residues. Germline loops: CDR1 MDHEN, CDR2 SYDVKM.